Shown below are 24 T cell receptor beta chains from a single sample sequenced in a study of blood T cells in healthy people across ages. A J-beta primer mix and a sample-barcoded 5' primer were used in a second PCR of roughly 6 to 11 cycles. TCRdb used MiXCR to reprocess the 5' RACE reads, holding one entry per CDR3 protein. The data hold about 830,000 distinct CDR3 sequences, with about 59% observed a single time. What was sequenced was blood. These receptors all come from a man under 40 in good health.

The rearrangement uses TRBV7-2 and TRBJ2-7, with TRBD1 identical over 9 bases. The germline V gene has CDR1 SGHTA and CDR2 FQGNSA. The CDR3 extends over 15 amino acids. V was pared by 5 bases and J by 4 bases, with 9 bases of the junction left unmatched. The CDR3 nucleotides read TGTGCCAGCAGCACTAGGACAGGGGCCCCGTACGAGCAGTACTTC. Translating it yields CASSTRTGAPYEQYF.

The CDR3, as DNA: TGTGCCAGCACCGATATAGCGGGGGGTACGGGAGAGACCCAGTACTTC. Protein sequence: CASTDIAGGTGETQYF. The gene calls are TRBV28 and TRBJ2-5; TRBD2 aligns across 10 bases. The CDR3 consists of 16 residues. V trimming: 7 bases; J trimming: 4 bases; junction bases outside the gene matches: 12. Per the germline V gene, CDR1 is MDHEN and CDR2 is SYDVKM.

The V and J genes are TRBV12-3 or TRBV12-4 and TRBJ1-2; D call uncertain. The V gene lost 5 bases and the J gene lost 2 bases, with 15 bases spanning the gap. The CDR3 sequence is 15 residues long. DNA of the CDR3: TGTGCCAGCAGTCCCGGCGCCCTGGGGAACTATGGCTACACCTTC. Its protein is CASSPGALGNYGYTF.

This chain connects TRBV20-1 to TRBJ2-2, with TRBD2 identical over 7 bases. CDR3 length equals 16 residues. With 6 bases clipped from V and 1 base from J, the junction kept 11 bases outside the gene matches. Germline V gives CDR1 DFQATT, CDR2 SNEGSKA (reference sequence). The CDR3 loop reads CSAQGGRALNTGELFF. CDR3 sequence (DNA): TGCAGTGCCCAGGGAGGGCGGGCACTGAACACCGGGGAGCTGTTTTTT.

The CDR3 loop is CASSWDRGWVYEQYF. CDR3 DNA: TGTGCCAGCAGTTGGGACAGGGGGTGGGTTTACGAGCAGTACTTC. This chain links TRBV5-6 with TRBJ2-7; 11 bases map to TRBD1. V shed 5 bases and J 4 bases; nucleotides not matched to a gene: 8. Germline CDR1 reads SGHDT; CDR2 reads YYEEEE. CDR3 length: 15 amino acids.

This sequence joins TRBV18 and TRBJ2-7; tentative D call: TRBD2 (7 bases). The V gene lost 4 bases and the J gene lost 2 bases, with 18 bases spanning the gap. There are 16 residues in the CDR3. Germline V lookup: CDR1 KGHSH, CDR2 LQKENI. The CDR3 loop is CASSLGTTGRTYEQYF. DNA for the CDR3: TGTGCCAGCTCACTGGGGACTACAGGGAGAACCTACGAGCAGTACTTC.

The V gene is TRBV5-6, the J gene TRBJ2-1; no firm D call. This CDR3 region has 14 residues. The germline CDR1 and CDR2 sequences are SGHDT and YYEEEE. Trimming took 5 bases from V and 4 from J, leaving 13 bases between them. CDR3 nucleotide sequence: TGTGCCAGCAGAAGAACACCCGGTTACAATGAGCAGTTCTTC. This codes for CASRRTPGYNEQFF.

The genes are TRBV5-1 and TRBJ2-4; the match to TRBD1 covers 7 bases. Near its end, the DNA agrees better with TRBJ2-7, so the J call may be wrong. Germline values: CDR1 SGHRS, CDR2 YFSETQ. The CDR3 totals 16 residues. For the CDR3, the DNA is TGCGCCAGCAGCCAACCTCGACAGGGTTATTTCTACGAGCAGTACTTC. Amino acid sequence: CASSQPRQGYFYEQYF.

The chain employs TRBV29-1 and TRBJ2-1, with D uncertain. The J call is doubtful: the DNA matches TRBJ2-7 better. The germline V gene has CDR1 SQVTM and CDR2 ANQGSEA. The CDR3 covers 14 residues. In DNA, the CDR3 is TGCAGCGTTGAAGGGCGGAGCTCCTACAATGAGCAGTACTTC. Its protein is CSVEGRSSYNEQYF.

V is TRBV4-2 and J is TRBJ2-7; a weak D match, TRBD2 (6 bases). The CDR3 has 14 amino acids. V was cut by 1 base and J by 3 bases, with 10 bases left in between. Germline assignment: CDR1 LGHNA and CDR2 YNFKEQ. The CDR3 bases are TGTGCCAGCAGCCAAGGCGGGGTCGACTACGAGCAGTACTTC. Its protein is CASSQGGVDYEQYF.

The gene calls are TRBV6-6 and TRBJ2-5; D might be TRBD1 (5 bases). The end of the DNA is better explained by TRBJ2-7, so the J call may be wrong. Germline CDR1 MNHNY, CDR2 SVGAGI (reference sequence). The CDR3 is 13 residues long. The CDR3 coding sequence is TGTGCCAGCAGTTACGTCCAGGGCTACGAGCAGTACTTC. Translated, it gives CASSYVQGYEQYF.

This clonotype has only a few counts. In DNA form, the CDR3 reads TGCAGCGTGGGGAAGGGCTCCTACGAGCAGTACTTC. This gives the protein CSVGKGSYEQYF. The V and J genes are TRBV29-1 and TRBJ2-7; D remains unclear. Germline V CDR1 and CDR2: SQVTM, ANQGSEA. The CDR3 loop spans 12 amino acids. V lost 6 bases, J lost 0 bases, and 9 bases lay in between.

The chain couples TRBV20-1 to TRBJ2-5; D call uncertain. CDR3 length: 14 amino acids. Trimming took 0 bases from V and 4 from J, leaving 12 bases between them. Per germline, CDR1 DFQATT and CDR2 SNEGSKA (reference sequence). CDR3 in DNA: TGCAGTGCTAGAGAAGCCCAGGCACCAGAGACCCAGTACTTC. Its translation is CSAREAQAPETQYF.

A few counts support this clonotype. The V gene is TRBV27, the J gene TRBJ1-1; no clear D gene. The ends were cut back, 2 bases at V and 4 bases at J, with 14 bases in the middle. The CDR3 totals 15 residues. Germline-derived CDR1 and CDR2 are MNHEY and SMNVEV (reference sequence). The CDR3 coding sequence is TGTGCCAGCAGTTTAGGATCGGTTCCGGTCACTGAAGCTTTCTTT. It yields the protein CASSLGSVPVTEAFF.

The chain uses TRBV6-4 and TRBJ2-2; D may be TRBD2 (6 bases). This CDR3 comprises 14 residues. Trimming shortened V by 3 bases and J by 6 bases, and 11 bases separated the two germline ends. Germline V gene lookup returns CDR1 MRHNA and CDR2 SNTAGT. The CDR3 nucleotides read TGTGCCAGCAGTGAACGAGGGGAGGCCGGGGAGCTGTTTTTT. Translating it yields CASSERGEAGELFF.

A note on this clonotype: At one end the junction does not follow the germline gene, possibly because of a read error. The chain has TRBV7-2 and TRBJ2-3, with TRBD2 matching over 12 bases. Germline V CDR1 and CDR2: SGHTA, FQGNSA. The CDR3 length is 15 residues. The CDR3 sequence: CASSLRLAGADAQYF. In nucleotides, the CDR3 is TGTGCCAGCAGCTTAAGACTAGCGGGGGCAGATGCGCAGTATTTT.

The chain carries TRBV4-1 and TRBJ2-5; the D gene could be TRBD1 or TRBD2 (5 bases each). The last part of the DNA fits TRBJ2-7 better; the J call may be wrong. CDR3 length: 15 amino acids. CDR1 and CDR2 from the germline V gene are MGHRA and YSYEKL. The CDR3 sequence: CASSQEAQGAYEQYF. The CDR3 DNA reads as TGCGCCAGCAGCCAAGAGGCGCAGGGAGCCTACGAGCAGTACTTC.

The rearrangement joins TRBV27 to TRBJ1-2, with 9 bases matching TRBD1. The germline CDR1 and CDR2 sequences are MNHEY and SMNVEV (reference sequence). CDR3 size: 15 residues. V dropped 4 bases and J dropped 4; count of bases not matched to a gene: 7. The CDR3 DNA is TGTGCCAGCAGTTCAGCGGGACAGGGCTTCTATGGCTACACCTTC. Translating gives CASSSAGQGFYGYTF.

The chain combines TRBV5-1 with TRBJ2-1, with 11 positions matching TRBD2. V lost 4 bases, J lost 5 bases, and 5 bases stayed unmatched. From germline, CDR1 is SGHRS and CDR2 YFSETQ. This CDR3 region has 15 residues. Here the CDR3 DNA reads TGCGCCAGCAGCCCCGGGACTAGCGGACACAATGAGCAGTTCTTC. Translating gives CASSPGTSGHNEQFF.

This clonotype was detected once. V and J are TRBV6-4 and TRBJ2-1, with TRBD1 matching 7 bases. The CDR3 totals 14 residues. After removal of 4 bases from V and 9 bases from J, the junction contained 9 bases not matched to a gene. Per the germline V gene, CDR1 is MRHNA and CDR2 is SNTAGT. The CDR3 sequence: CASSGRQGWGEQFF. The CDR3 DNA reads as TGTGCCAGCAGTGGGCGACAGGGATGGGGTGAGCAGTTCTTC.

The chain joins TRBV13 to TRBJ2-3, with 9 bases aligning to TRBD1. Germline CDR1 reads PRHDT; CDR2 reads FYEKMQ (reference sequence). Unmatched junction bases numbered 7, after V lost 3 bases and J lost 6 bases. This CDR3 has 15 amino acids. CDR3 protein: CASSLAGTGRDTQYF. The CDR3 coding sequence is TGTGCCAGCAGCTTGGCCGGGACAGGGAGGGATACGCAGTATTTT.

The chain links TRBV20-1 to TRBJ2-1; TRBD2 is a possible D gene (5 bases). Germline CDR1 reads DFQATT; CDR2 reads SNEGSKA (reference sequence). V was shortened by 6 bases and J by 5 bases, with 5 bases between the two germline ends. CDR3 size: 10 residues. CDR3 coding DNA: TGCAGTGCGGAGGACAATGAGCAGTTCTTC. Its protein product is CSAEDNEQFF.

CDR3 in DNA: TGTGCCAGCAGTGATGTTTGGAGCTCACCCCTCCACTTT. It yields the protein CASSDVWSSPLHF. The J gene is TRBJ1-6, the V gene TRBV2, with unresolved D. The V end was cut by 3 bases, the J end by 10 bases, with 10 bases between. CDR3 length equals 13 residues. Germline V gene data show CDR1 as SNHLY and CDR2 as FYNNEI. Full variable domain (remainder filled in from reference TRBV2 and TRBJ1-6): EPEVTQTPSHQVTQMGQEVILRCVPISNHLYFYWYRQILGQKVEFLVSFYNNEISEKSEIFDDQFSVERPDGSNFTLKIRSTKLEDSAMYFCASSDVWSSPLHFGNGTRLTVT.

This clonotype has a single count. The CDR3 here is CASSPTVGMNTEAFF. The CDR3 bases are TGTGCCAGCAGCCCCACGGTTGGGATGAACACTGAAGCTTTCTTT. V usage is TRBV14 and J usage is TRBJ1-1; D is unclear. The germline V gene has CDR1 SGHDN and CDR2 FVKESK. The CDR3 runs 15 residues. The V and J ends lost 4 bases and 0 bases respectively, with 12 bases between them.